The clone carrying this T cell receptor beta chain has only a few counts. The entirety of the isolated RNA underwent reverse transcription, so expressed TCRB transcripts were sequenced. Sequencing used immunoSEQ multiplex PCR; TCRdb keeps in-frame clones, though not all of them. The repertoire holds 120,000 to 150,000 clones, with 8% to 13% as singletons. The record originates from a study of beta chain features in type 1 diabetes. V lost 1 base to trimming and J lost 10 bases, with 14 bases between them. This CDR3 has 15 residues. Germline CDR1 SEHNR, CDR2 FQNEAQ (reference sequence). The sample comprised naive CD4+ T cells from blood. V usage is TRBV7-9 and J usage is TRBJ1-6; D might be TRBD1 (6 bases). This receptor was taken from a young man in good health. For the CDR3, the DNA is TGTGCCAGCAGCTTAGGTTCCACAGGGTTGTCACCCCTCCACTTT. It yields the protein CASSLGSTGLSPLHF.